The next 8 T cell receptor beta chains were all read from a single sample in a study of vaccination effects on CD4 cells after COVID-19. Here immunoSEQ multiplex PCR was the method, and the copy in TCRdb shows in-frame clones only, minus some. Seen here are about 71,000 clones, roughly 80% observed once, and the top ten hold 2.4%. Their specific antigens are unknown. Investigators separated out CD4+ T cells once around nine days of culture had passed. Subjects were given two BNT162b2 or mRNA-1273 vaccine doses. The starting material was CD4+ T cells from PBMCs cultured without peptide, obtained after COVID-19 vaccination. All receptors derive from a human donor who received a COVID-19 vaccine.

J is TRBJ1-4 and V is TRBV19; TRBD1 matches 7 bases. Unmatched junction bases numbered 0, after V lost 4 bases and J lost 1 base. CDR1 is LNHDA, CDR2 SQIVND, per germline (reference sequence). The CDR3 spans 14 residues. CDR3 nucleotide sequence: TGTGCCAGTAGTAACAGGGGAACTAATGAAAAACTGTTTTTT. This codes for CASSNRGTNEKLFF.

This clone has just one count. This chain uses TRBV19 with TRBJ1-2; the D gene is possibly TRBD1 (6 bases). CDR1 and CDR2 from the germline V gene are LNHDA and SQIVND (reference sequence). The CDR3 is 17 amino acids. The V end lost 2 bases, the J end lost 0 bases, and 16 bases lay between the germline ends. CDR3 in DNA: TGTGCCAGTAGTATACTGGGCGGACAGACTACTAACTATGGCTACACCTTC. It codes for CASSILGGQTTNYGYTF. The full variable domain, in which reference TRBV19 and TRBJ1-2 provide the parts outside the CDR3, is DGGITQSPKYLFRKEGQNVTLSCEQNLNHDAMYWYRQDPGQGLRLIYYSQIVNDFQKGDIAEGYSVSREKKESFPLTVTSAQKNPTAFYLCASSILGGQTTNYGYTFGSGTRLTVV.

This chain uses TRBV27 with TRBJ2-1; 7 nucleotides match TRBD2. V shed 0 bases and J 10 bases; nucleotides not matched to a gene: 12. CDR3 length equals 16 residues. Germline V gene sequence: CDR1 MNHEY, CDR2 SMNVEV (reference sequence). The CDR3 region is CASSLSQAGISHEQFF. The CDR3 DNA reads TGTGCCAGCAGTTTATCCCAAGCGGGGATCTCACACGAGCAGTTCTTC.

This sequence joins TRBV4-1 and TRBJ1-3; D is uncertain. The germline V gene encodes CDR1 MGHRA and CDR2 YSYEKL. V lost 1 base, J lost 4 bases, and 5 bases lay in between. The CDR3 contains 13 residues. The CDR3 DNA follows: TGCGCCAGCAGCCAAGCCCAGGGAAACACCATATATTTT. Its translation is CASSQAQGNTIYF.

The chain uses TRBV19 and TRBJ1-3, with 7 positions matching TRBD1. The ends lost 6 bases at V and 2 bases at J; junction bases unmatched: 4. This CDR3 has 14 amino acids. Germline CDR1 LNHDA, CDR2 SQIVND (reference sequence). The CDR3 DNA follows: TGTGCCAGTAGGCTGACAGGGACTGGAAACACCATATATTTT. This encodes CASRLTGTGNTIYF.

CDR3 sequence reads: CASSSRGRNTGELFF. The CDR3 DNA reads as TGTGCCAGCAGCTCGCGCGGAAGAAACACCGGGGAGCTGTTTTTT. The chain links TRBV11-2 to TRBJ2-2, with D unresolved. V lost 4 bases, J lost 2 bases, and 11 bases lay in between. The V gene's germline CDR1 is SGHAT and CDR2 FQNNGV. The CDR3 is made up of 15 amino acids.

The rearrangement uses TRBV6-5 and TRBJ1-4; D is uncertain. The CDR3 is 14 amino acids. V shed 0 bases and J shed 7 bases, with 9 bases lying between them. Germline loops: CDR1 MNHEY, CDR2 SVGAGI. CDR3 protein: CASSYSSQTEKLFF. CDR3 DNA: TGTGCCAGCAGTTACTCTTCACAGACTGAAAAACTGTTTTTT.

The J gene is TRBJ2-1, the V gene TRBV15; TRBD1 agrees at 9 bases. CDR1 LNHNV and CDR2 YYDKDF come from the germline V gene (reference sequence). V shed 2 bases, J shed 7 bases, and the junction held 9 bases outside the gene matches. The CDR3 spans 16 residues. The CDR3 loop is CATSRKIQGAGNEQFF. The CDR3 DNA reads TGTGCCACCAGCAGAAAGATACAGGGGGCGGGGAATGAGCAGTTCTTC.